The clone carrying this TCR beta chain is deemed medium-sized. Its specificity is not known. Clones were read by immunoSEQ multiplex PCR, and TCRdb kept only the in-frame ones, dropping some. The repertoire consists of some 1,900 clones, none detected only once. Germline V CDR1 and CDR2: MNHEY, SMNVEV (reference sequence). The CDR3 sequence is 13 residues long. Trimming cost V 5 bases and J 11 bases, with 18 bases left between them. Busulfan-fludarabine conditioning, marrow transplant, and cyclophosphamide on days +3 and +4 were administered. This sample is drawn from a study of T cells after posttransplantation cyclophosphamide. Study findings and constraints: Donor-recipient repertoire similarity was low at 1-2 months, rising over year one.

The chain joins TRBV27 to TRBJ1-1; D possibly corresponds to TRBD1 (5 bases). Specimen: PBMCs, collected 32 days after allogeneic stem cell transplant with posttransplant cyclophosphamide. The clonotype comes from a female patient between 40 and 50 years old who received an allogeneic stem cell transplant from a related donor, was CMV-positive, and had no GVHD. The T cells may partly be graft donor cells. DNA for the CDR3: TGTGCCAGCAGTGGCCGGGACTCTCCGGAGGCTTTCTTT. It translates to CASSGRDSPEAFF.